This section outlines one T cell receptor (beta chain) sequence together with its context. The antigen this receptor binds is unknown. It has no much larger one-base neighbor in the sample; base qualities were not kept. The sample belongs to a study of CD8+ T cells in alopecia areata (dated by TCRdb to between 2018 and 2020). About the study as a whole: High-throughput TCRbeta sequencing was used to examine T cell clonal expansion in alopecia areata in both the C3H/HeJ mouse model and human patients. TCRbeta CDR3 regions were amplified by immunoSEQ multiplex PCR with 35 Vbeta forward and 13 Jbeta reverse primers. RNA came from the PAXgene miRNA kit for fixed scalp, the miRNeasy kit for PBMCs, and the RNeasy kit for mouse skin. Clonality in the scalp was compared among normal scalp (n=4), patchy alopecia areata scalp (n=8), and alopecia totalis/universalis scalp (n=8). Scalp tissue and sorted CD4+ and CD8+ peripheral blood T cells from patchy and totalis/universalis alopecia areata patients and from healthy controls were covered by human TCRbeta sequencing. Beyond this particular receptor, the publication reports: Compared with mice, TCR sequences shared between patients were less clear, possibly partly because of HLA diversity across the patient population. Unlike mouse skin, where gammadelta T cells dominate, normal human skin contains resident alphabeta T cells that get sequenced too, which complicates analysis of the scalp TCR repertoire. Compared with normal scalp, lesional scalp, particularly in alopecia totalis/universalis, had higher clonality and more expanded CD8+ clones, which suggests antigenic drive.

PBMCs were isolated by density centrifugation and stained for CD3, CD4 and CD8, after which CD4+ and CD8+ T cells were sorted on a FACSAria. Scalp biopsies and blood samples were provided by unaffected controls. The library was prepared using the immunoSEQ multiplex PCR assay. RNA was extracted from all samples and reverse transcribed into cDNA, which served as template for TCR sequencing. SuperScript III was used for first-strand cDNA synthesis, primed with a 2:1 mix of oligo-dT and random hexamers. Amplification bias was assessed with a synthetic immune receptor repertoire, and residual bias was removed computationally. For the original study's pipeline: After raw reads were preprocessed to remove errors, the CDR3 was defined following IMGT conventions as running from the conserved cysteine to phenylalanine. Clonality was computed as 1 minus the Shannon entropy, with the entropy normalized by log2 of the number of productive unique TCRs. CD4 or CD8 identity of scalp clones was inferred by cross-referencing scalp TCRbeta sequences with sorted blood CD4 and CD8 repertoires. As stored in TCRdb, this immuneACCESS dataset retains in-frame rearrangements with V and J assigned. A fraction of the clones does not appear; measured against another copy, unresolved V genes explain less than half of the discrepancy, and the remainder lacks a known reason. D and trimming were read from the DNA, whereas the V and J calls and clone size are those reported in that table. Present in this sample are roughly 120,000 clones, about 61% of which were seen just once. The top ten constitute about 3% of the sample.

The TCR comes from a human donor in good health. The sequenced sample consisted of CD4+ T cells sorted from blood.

This receptor has the CDR3 CAWAQSKSEAFF. The DNA is as follows: TGTGCCTGGGCTCAGAGCAAGTCTGAAGCTTTCTTT. In this chain, TRBV30 is recombined with TRBJ1-1, with the D gene uncertain. Counted from cysteine to phenylalanine, this CDR3 has 12 amino acids. The only DNA kept is the CDR3, 36 bases in frame from the first base. CDR1 and CDR2 are drawn from the germline V gene (reference sequence): GTSNPN, SVGIG. Deletion took 5 bases off V and 6 bases off J, with a span of 13 bases between the germline ends.